The 3 T cell receptor beta chains listed next were all sequenced from one sample in a study of T-cell reconstitution after alpha-beta-depleted transplantation in children. Unique molecular identifiers were used in preparing the TCRbeta library. MiXCR was run by TCRdb on the PCR reads, yielding one entry per CDR3 protein. The sample has 200,000 to 300,000 distinct CDR3 sequences, roughly 23% seen once. The source material was PBMCs, sampled before TCRalphabeta/CD19-depleted stem cell transplant. Receptors were obtained from a girl aged 2 to 10 with Fanconi anemia, due to receive a stem cell transplant.

At least ten counts were recorded for this clonotype. This chain links TRBV27 with TRBJ2-7; 12 nucleotides agree with TRBD2. The length of the CDR3 is 15 residues. Trimming removed 6 bases from V and 7 bases from J; junction bases left unmatched: 10. Germline CDR1 is MNHEY and CDR2 is SMNVEV (reference sequence). The CDR3 spells CASSLLAGGPREQYF. The CDR3 nucleotides are TGTGCCAGCAGCCTCCTAGCGGGAGGGCCGAGGGAGCAGTACTTC.

The table lists this clonotype with many counts. The chain couples TRBV15 to TRBJ2-7, with D possibly being TRBD2 (6 bases). This CDR3 has 14 amino acids. CDR1 and CDR2 from the germline V gene are LNHNV and YYDKDF (reference sequence). V lost 1 base and J 1 base, leaving 8 bases between the germline ends. CDR3 residues: CATSRVGSSYEQYF. CDR3 coding DNA: TGTGCCACCAGCAGAGTCGGGAGTTCCTACGAGCAGTACTTC.

The chain is built from TRBV20-1 and TRBJ2-7; 9 bases map to TRBD2. CDR3 length: 17 residues. J lost 0 bases, V lost 1 base, and 10 bases had no gene match. Germline V gives CDR1 DFQATT, CDR2 SNEGSKA (reference sequence). CDR3 DNA: TGCAGTGCTAGAGGAAGGACTAGCGTAGCACTCTCCTACGAGCAGTACTTC. Translation: CSARGRTSVALSYEQYF.